These 8 T cell receptor beta chains came from one sample sequenced in a study of a mutant IDH1 vaccine in newly diagnosed glioma. Generated by immunoSEQ multiplex PCR, the TCRdb table keeps only in-frame clones and is missing some. The profile covers roughly 64,000 clones, with roughly 74% appearing a single time and 4.7% taken by the ten largest. Antigen specificity for these receptors is unknown. Time point reported: week 35, safety follow-up. What each vaccine dose contained was 300 ug of mutant IDH1 20-mer peptide, accompanied by topical imiquimod. Sequenced here: PBMCs, sampled from a glioma patient whose treatment included an IDH1 peptide vaccine. Receptors were obtained from a man aged 45 to 65 with glioma.

V is TRBV7-2 and J is TRBJ2-1; 11 bases align to TRBD1. This CDR3 contains 16 residues. J lost 2 bases, V lost 5 bases, and 5 bases had no gene match. Germline loops: CDR1 SGHTA, CDR2 FQGNSA. DNA for the CDR3: TGTGCCAGCAGCCGGACAGGGGGCGCGGCCTACAATGAGCAGTTCTTC. The encoded protein is CASSRTGGAAYNEQFF.

This chain uses TRBV27 with TRBJ1-4; perhaps TRBD1 as D (6 bases). V gave up 5 bases and J gave up 7 bases, with 14 bases separating them. CDR1 is MNHEY, CDR2 SMNVEV, per germline (reference sequence). This CDR3 contains 14 residues. The CDR3 DNA reads as TGTGCCAGCAGTGGGGGGGCCATCTCTGAAAAACTGTTTTTT. It codes for CASSGGAISEKLFF.

The chain recombines TRBV9 with TRBJ1-3; tentative D call: TRBD1 (5 bases). The germline V gene encodes CDR1 SGDLS and CDR2 YYNGEE. The CDR3 has 15 residues. Trimming shortened V by 3 bases and J by 3 bases, and 13 bases separated the two germline ends. In nucleotides, the CDR3 is TGTGCCAGCAGCGCAGGGAGCGGGGGTGGAAACACCATATATTTT. Its translation: CASSAGSGGGNTIYF.

The rearrangement joins TRBV29-1 to TRBJ1-1, with 8 bases fitting TRBD1. Germline V gives CDR1 SQVTM, CDR2 ANQGSEA. J was trimmed by 8 bases and V by 4 bases; bases with no gene match: 15. This CDR3 has 15 residues. DNA of the CDR3: TGCAGCGTTGTTGACGGACAGGGTAAAGTGGGGGAAGCTTTCTTT. It translates to CSVVDGQGKVGEAFF. The whole variable domain, filled in from reference TRBV29-1 and TRBJ1-1, reads SAVISQKPSRDICQRGTSLTIQCQVDSQVTMMFWYRQQPGQSLTLIATANQGSEATYESGFVIDKFPISRPNLTFSTLTVSNMSPEDSSIYLCSVVDGQGKVGEAFFGQGTRLTVV.

The chain couples TRBV28 to TRBJ1-1, with a possible D match to TRBD1 (5 bases). V lost 7 bases, J lost 0 bases, and 24 bases lay in between. CDR3 length: 18 residues. CDR1 is MDHEN, CDR2 SYDVKM, per germline. The CDR3 loop reads CASKFPRTVGGMNTEAFF. CDR3 nucleotides: TGTGCCAGCAAATTTCCTCGAACAGTTGGGGGAATGAACACTGAAGCTTTCTTT.

V is TRBV5-4 and J is TRBJ2-1, with D uncertain. CDR3 length: 14 residues. CDR1 and CDR2 (germline): SGHNT, YYREEE (reference sequence). V was cut by 0 bases and J by 2 bases, with 6 bases left in between. Here the CDR3 reads CASSLGQAYNEQFF. The CDR3 DNA is TGTGCCAGCAGCTTGGGGCAGGCCTACAATGAGCAGTTCTTC.

This clone was picked up one time. This chain uses TRBV25-1 with TRBJ1-1; the D gene is possibly TRBD1 (5 bases). The V end was cut by 6 bases, the J end by 4 bases, with 12 bases between. The germline CDR1 and CDR2 sequences are MGHDK and SYGVNS. The CDR3 length is 13 residues. The CDR3 spells CASRDPGRTEAFF. The CDR3 DNA follows: TGTGCCAGCAGAGACCCAGGGCGCACTGAAGCTTTCTTT.

The CDR3 DNA reads as TGCGCCAGCAGCTCAGGTCCCACCGGGGAGCTGTTTTTT. Translated: CASSSGPTGELFF. The chain combines TRBV5-1 with TRBJ2-2; no firm D call. The CDR3 consists of 13 residues. Germline assignment: CDR1 SGHRS and CDR2 YFSETQ. The V gene lost 3 bases and the J gene lost 4 bases, with 7 bases spanning the gap. Full variable domain (remainder filled in from reference TRBV5-1 and TRBJ2-2): KAGVTQTPRYLIKTRGQQVTLSCSPISGHRSVSWYQQTPGQGLQFLFEYFSETQRNKGNFPGRFSGRQFSNSRSEMNVSTLELGDSALYLCASSSGPTGELFFGEGSRLTVL.